These 12 T cell receptor beta chains were all obtained from the same sample, sequenced in a study of T cells in localized non-small cell lung cancer. Clones were read by immunoSEQ multiplex PCR, and TCRdb kept only the in-frame ones, dropping some. Of tens of thousands of clones in the sample, roughly 86% are singletons; the top ten hold more than 25%. This specimen consisted of peripheral blood mononuclear cells, obtained before any cancer treatment. Receptors were obtained from a male donor at least 60 years old with stage II lung adenocarcinoma.

CDR3: CASSRITGGGQPQHF. CDR3 nucleotide sequence: TGTGCCAGCAGCCGTATAACAGGTGGGGGACAGCCCCAGCATTTT. V usage is TRBV28 and J usage is TRBJ1-5, with TRBD1 as a possible D gene (5 bases). There are 15 residues in the CDR3. Germline CDR1 MDHEN, CDR2 SYDVKM. V was trimmed by 6 bases and J by 7 bases, leaving 19 bases between them.

The chain joins TRBV28 to TRBJ2-7; D is undetermined. CDR1 and CDR2 from the germline V gene are MDHEN and SYDVKM. V lost 5 bases and J 0 bases, leaving 11 bases between the germline ends. This CDR3 is 14 amino acids long. CDR3 sequence: CASSPDTTSYEQYF. CDR3 DNA sequence: TGTGCCAGCAGTCCCGACACTACCTCCTACGAGCAGTACTTC.

V gene TRBV29-1 combines with J gene TRBJ1-5, with TRBD1 matching over 7 bases. CDR3 length: 13 amino acids. In germline, CDR1 is SQVTM, CDR2 ANQGSEA. Trimming took 7 bases from V and 4 from J; bases not matched to a gene: 7. The CDR3 nucleotides read TGCAGCGCCGCGCTACAGGGGAATCAGCCCCAGCATTTT. This sequence encodes CSAALQGNQPQHF.

The V call is TRBV28, the J call TRBJ2-3, with 8 positions matching TRBD2. The CDR3 totals 14 residues. In germline, CDR1 is MDHEN, CDR2 SYDVKM. After removal of 3 bases from V and 3 bases from J, the junction contained 2 bases not matched to a gene. The CDR3 loop reads CASSFAGGTDTQYF. In DNA, the CDR3 is TGTGCCAGCAGTTTTGCGGGAGGAACAGATACGCAGTATTTT.

The CDR3 loop reads CASSLGSRLSGEQYF. DNA of the CDR3: TGTGCCAGCAGCTTAGGTAGCAGACTATCCGGCGAGCAGTACTTC. The chain combines TRBV7-9 with TRBJ2-7, with a possible D match to TRBD2 (5 bases). The CDR3 has 15 residues. Per the germline V gene, CDR1 is SEHNR and CDR2 is FQNEAQ (reference sequence). Deletions cut 1 base from V and 6 bases from J, with 16 bases between.

The V and J genes are TRBV27 and TRBJ1-2; D is uncertain. This CDR3 spans 17 amino acids. V gave up 7 bases and J gave up 1 base, with 22 bases separating them. Germline V lookup: CDR1 MNHEY, CDR2 SMNVEV (reference sequence). In DNA form, the CDR3 reads TGTGCCAGCACCTCAAAAATGGAGGCCGAGATTAACTATGGCTACACCTTC. This sequence encodes CASTSKMEAEINYGYTF.

The chain joins TRBV5-1 to TRBJ1-2, with D possibly matching TRBD1 (6 bases). V lost 0 bases, J lost 8 bases, and 14 bases lay in between. Germline V gives CDR1 SGHRS, CDR2 YFSETQ. The CDR3 is made up of 14 amino acids. The DNA of the CDR3 is TGCGCCAGCAGCTTGGCACAGGGTGAAAGGGGCTACACCTTC. Translated, it gives CASSLAQGERGYTF.

The chain carries TRBV18 and TRBJ2-1; D is possibly TRBD2 (5 bases). The CDR3 has 15 residues. Germline V gene lookup returns CDR1 KGHSH and CDR2 LQKENI. Trimming removed 3 bases from V and 3 bases from J, with 12 bases in between. The CDR3 coding sequence is TGTGCCAGCTCACCGTTGCCTAGCTTCTACAATGAGCAGTTCTTC. Translating it yields CASSPLPSFYNEQFF.

The genes are TRBV6-1 and TRBJ2-5, with TRBD1 matching over 8 bases. Germline V gene sequence: CDR1 MNHNS, CDR2 SASEGT. The CDR3 consists of 17 residues. The trim removed 1 base at V and 3 bases at J, leaving 10 bases unmatched. CDR3 sequence reads: CASSEEVLTDREETQYF. Written as DNA, the CDR3 is TGTGCCAGCAGTGAAGAGGTACTCACGGACAGGGAAGAGACCCAGTACTTC.

This chain connects TRBV5-1 to TRBJ2-1; 8 bases match TRBD2. J gave up 3 bases and V 4 bases, and 9 bases lay outside the gene matches. There are 16 residues in the CDR3. The germline V gene encodes CDR1 SGHRS and CDR2 YFSETQ. The chain's CDR3 is CASSPTTGGGYNEQFF. The CDR3, as DNA: TGCGCCAGCAGCCCGACCACCGGGGGGGGCTACAATGAGCAGTTCTTC.

The chain links TRBV27 to TRBJ2-7; D is ambiguous. Germline V CDR1 and CDR2: MNHEY, SMNVEV (reference sequence). Trimming shortened V by 4 bases and J by 3 bases, and 4 bases separated the two germline ends. The CDR3 is 11 amino acids. The CDR3 DNA follows: TGTGCCAGCAGTTCCCGCTACGAGCAGTACTTC. Translation gives CASSSRYEQYF.

This clone was detected only once. This rearrangement joins TRBV18 to TRBJ1-5; D uncertain. Trimming left V 4 bases short and J 4 bases short, with 5 bases between. The V gene's germline CDR1 is KGHSH and CDR2 LQKENI. The CDR3 loop spans 12 amino acids. The chain's CDR3 is CASSLENQPQHF. The CDR3 coding sequence is TGTGCCAGCTCACTGGAGAATCAGCCCCAGCATTTT.